This is a list of T cell receptor beta chains from one sample in a study of identical twins. TCRdb called the 5' RACE reads again in MiXCR, with one record for every CDR3 protein. The top ten clones hold 2.9% of a sample with hundreds of thousands of distinct CDR3 sequences, roughly 24% of them seen once. The data also belong to a second study, concerning T cells expressing NK-cell markers.

Input material: CD4+ T cells sorted from blood. Receptors were obtained from a woman between 18 and 29 years old in good health. The CDR3 runs from the conserved cysteine through the conserved F or W. D genes are given only for firm matches. For some rows the clone size is stated as once, few or many, or as a class when expanded; others skip it.

>TRBJ2-7|TRBV5-8|TRBD1|.
CASSSSGGGYEQYF
TGTGCCAGCAGCTCCTCAGGGGGCGGGTACGAGCAGTACTTC
>TRBJ2-2|TRBV2|TRBD1|.
CASRAGTEAGELFF
TGTGCCAGCAGGGCCGGGACAGAAGCCGGGGAGCTGTTTTTT
>TRBJ2-1|TRBV20-1|.|.
CSARRKLVRHNEQFF
TGCAGTGCTAGAAGAAAACTAGTTCGACACAATGAGCAGTTCTTC
>TRBJ2-7|TRBV6-5|.|.
CASRYRSLGNEQYF
TGTGCCAGCAGGTACCGATCCCTAGGGAACGAGCAGTACTTC
>TRBJ1-5|TRBV20-1|.|few
CSASPQGPNQPQHF
TGCAGTGCTAGTCCACAGGGCCCCAATCAGCCCCAGCATTTT
>TRBJ2-1|TRBV29-1|.|few
CSLWWGSYNEQFF
TGCAGCCTCTGGTGGGGTTCCTACAATGAGCAGTTCTTC
>TRBJ2-1|TRBV6-1|TRBD2|few
CASRTSVDSINEQFF
TGTGCCAGTAGAACTAGCGTCGACTCAATCAATGAGCAGTTCTTC
>TRBJ2-4|TRBV20-1|.|.
CSARLLSAQYF
TGCAGTGCACGCTTACTCAGTGCTCAGTACTTC
>TRBJ2-7|TRBV7-2|TRBD2|.
CASSLSLAGVSGGSSHEQYF
TGTGCCAGCAGCTTATCCCTAGCGGGAGTCTCAGGCGGGTCGAGTCACGAGCAGTACTTC
>TRBJ2-1|TRBV20-1|.|.
CSASAAEMYNEQFF
TGCAGTGCTAGTGCGGCGGAGATGTACAATGAGCAGTTCTTC
>TRBJ1-2|TRBV6-1|.|few
CASTLPPGTGYYGYTF
TGTGCCAGCACCCTACCACCCGGCACAGGGTACTATGGCTACACCTTC
>TRBJ2-5|TRBV11-3|.|.
CASNARGLETQYF
TGTGCCAGCAATGCACGGGGGCTGGAGACCCAGTACTTC
>TRBJ2-5|TRBV7-2|.|few
CASSFHSGTPTF
TGTGCCAGCAGCTTCCATTCCGGGACTCCAACTTTC
>TRBJ2-1|TRBV20-1|TRBD2|.
CSARAPSGRAARDNEQFF
TGCAGTGCTAGAGCTCCTAGCGGGAGGGCCGCTCGCGACAATGAGCAGTTCTTC
>TRBJ2-7|TRBV10-2|.|.
CASSEQGVGEQYF
TGCGCCAGCAGTGAACAGGGAGTAGGGGAGCAGTACTTC
>TRBJ1-4|TRBV20-1|.|.
CSASPPGTNEKLFF
TGCAGTGCTAGCCCGCCCGGGACTAATGAAAAACTGTTTTTT
>TRBJ1-3|TRBV5-1|.|.
CASSLPREYSGNTIYF
TGCGCCAGCAGTCTTCCCAGGGAGTACTCTGGAAACACCATATATTTT
>TRBJ2-3|TRBV10-3|TRBD2|.
CAISESTGGDTQYF
TGTGCCATCAGTGAGTCGACGGGGGGAGATACGCAGTATTTT
>TRBJ2-3|TRBV20-1|.|.
CSAEGRDTQYF
TGCAGTGCCGAGGGGAGAGATACGCAGTATTTT
>TRBJ2-2|TRBV7-3|.|few
CASSHLSGELFF
TGTGCCAGCAGCCACCTTTCCGGGGAGCTGTTTTTT
>TRBJ2-7|TRBV7-9|TRBD2|.
CASSLGVSGRTYEQYF
TGTGCCAGCAGCCTCGGTGTTAGCGGGAGAACCTACGAGCAGTACTTC
>TRBJ2-1|TRBV7-2|TRBD2|few
CASSRLAVTYNEQFF
TGTGCCAGCAGCCGCCTAGCGGTTACCTACAATGAGCAGTTCTTC
>TRBJ2-5|TRBV24-1|.|many
CATSEGARETQYF
TGTGCCACCAGTGAGGGGGCAAGAGAGACCCAGTACTTC
>TRBJ2-2|TRBV6-1|.|few
CASSEVANTGELFF
TGTGCCAGCAGTGAGGTCGCCAACACCGGGGAGCTGTTTTTT
>TRBJ2-1|TRBV5-1|TRBD1|once
CASALGTGNEQFF
TGCGCCAGTGCGCTTGGGACAGGAAATGAGCAGTTCTTC
>TRBJ1-5|TRBV12-3/TRBV12-4|.|.
CASSFRGSSNQPQHF
TGTGCCAGCAGTTTCCGGGGATCCAGCAATCAGCCCCAGCATTTT
>TRBJ2-2|TRBV7-6|TRBD2|.
CASSSTPGLAGVGTGELFF
TGTGCCAGCAGCTCCACCCCGGGACTAGCGGGAGTAGGCACCGGGGAGCTGTTTTTT
>TRBJ2-5|TRBV16|.|.
CASSLRQVQETQYF
TGTGCCAGCAGCTTAAGACAGGTACAAGAGACCCAGTACTTC
>TRBJ2-1|TRBV12-3/TRBV12-4|.|many
CASSLTNEQFF
TGTGCCAGCAGCTTGACCAATGAGCAGTTCTTC
>TRBJ2-6|TRBV5-6|.|.
CASSWFQGSGANVLTF
TGTGCCAGCAGCTGGTTTCAGGGTAGTGGGGCCAACGTCCTGACTTTC
>TRBJ2-7|TRBV12-3/TRBV12-4|.|.
CASSLRKPGLPSYEQYF
TGTGCCAGCAGTTTAAGAAAACCGGGACTCCCCTCCTACGAGCAGTACTTC
>TRBJ1-1|TRBV29-1|.|many
CSVEGGSGATEAFF
TGCAGCGTTGAAGGTGGTAGTGGCGCCACTGAAGCTTTCTTT
>TRBJ2-1|TRBV12-3/TRBV12-4|TRBD2|many
CASNKAGRNEQFF
TGTGCCAGCAATAAAGCGGGGCGGAATGAGCAGTTCTTC
>TRBJ2-1|TRBV6-2/TRBV6-3|TRBD2|.
CASSFLAGISYNEQFF
TGTGCCAGCAGTTTCCTAGCGGGGATATCCTACAATGAGCAGTTCTTC
>TRBJ2-3|TRBV7-2|.|.
CASSLRPPTGNTDTQYF
TGTGCCAGCAGCCTCAGGCCGCCGACTGGGAACACAGATACGCAGTATTTT
>TRBJ2-3|TRBV7-6|.|.
CASSFGQGNTDTQYF
TGTGCCAGCAGCTTTGGGCAGGGGAACACAGATACGCAGTATTTT
>TRBJ2-1|TRBV12-3/TRBV12-4|TRBD2|many
CASSPPSAGGSYNEQFF
TGTGCCAGCAGCCCTCCGTCTGCGGGAGGGTCGTACAATGAGCAGTTCTTC
>TRBJ1-5|TRBV12-3/TRBV12-4|.|few
CASSPHGQNQPQHF
TGTGCCAGCAGTCCCCACGGACAGAATCAGCCCCAGCATTTT
>TRBJ1-5|TRBV6-6|.|.
CASSHQNQPQHF
TGTGCCAGCAGTCATCAAAATCAGCCCCAGCATTTT
>TRBJ2-7|TRBV6-2/TRBV6-3|.|.
CASSYRGFHEQYF
TGTGCCAGCAGTTACCGAGGGTTCCACGAGCAGTACTTC
>TRBJ2-1|TRBV7-8|.|many
CASSEGLEYNEQFF
TGTGCCAGCAGCGAAGGGTTAGAGTACAATGAGCAGTTCTTC
>TRBJ1-6|TRBV7-6|.|.
CASSERAANSPLHF
TGTGCCAGCAGCGAACGGGCCGCGAATTCACCCCTCCACTTT
>TRBJ2-3|TRBV5-6|TRBD2|few
CASRKRGARTDTQYF
TGTGCCAGCAGAAAGCGGGGGGCACGCACAGATACGCAGTATTTT
>TRBJ1-2|TRBV6-5|.|few
CASSYSSTARDGYTF
TGTGCCAGCAGTTACTCGAGCACAGCTCGGGATGGCTACACCTTC
>TRBJ2-3|TRBV7-9|TRBD2|few
CASRTSASVTQYF
TGTGCCTCTCGGACTAGCGCAAGTGTTACGCAGTATTTT
>TRBJ2-1|TRBV12-5|.|.
CASGPLLSSSEQFF
TGTGCTAGTGGACCCCTCCTAAGTAGTTCTGAGCAGTTCTTC
>TRBJ1-1|TRBV24-1|.|few
CATTVPEAFF
TGTGCCACCACGGTTCCTGAAGCTTTCTTT
>TRBJ2-3|TRBV20-1|.|.
CSARESRGTDTQYF
TGCAGTGCTAGAGAGTCGAGGGGCACAGATACGCAGTATTTT